These T cell receptor beta chains were read from a single sample in a study of response to subunit inactivated influenza vaccine. Each CDR3 protein gets one entry after TCRdb re-called the RT-PCR reads with MiXCR. Altogether approximately 300,000 distinct CDR3 sequences are present, approximately 21% being singletons, with the ten largest covering 10%. Sequencing was performed on PBMCs from blood, taken about 20 months after vaccination. These receptors came from a man aged 50 to 69 who received an inactivated influenza vaccine. Each CDR3 is given with its conserved first and last residue. Each record gives: CDR3 length, D gene, V gene, clone size, J gene, CDR3 DNA, CDR3 protein. A D gene is named only where the DNA matches it firmly. Only part of the rows carry a size: once, few, many, or a class if the clone is expanded.

len: 17
d_gene: NA
v_gene: TRBV5-5
abundance: NA
j_gene: TRBJ1-2
CDR3nt: TGTGCCAGCAGCTTGGCCCCCGCAAGGGGCGCGAACTATGGCTACACCTTC
CDR3aa: CASSLAPARGANYGYTF

len: 15
d_gene: NA
v_gene: TRBV28
abundance: NA
j_gene: TRBJ2-2
CDR3nt: TGTGCCAGCAGCTTTACAGACTGGAACACCGGGGAGCTGTTTTTT
CDR3aa: CASSFTDWNTGELFF

len: 13
d_gene: NA
v_gene: TRBV20-1
abundance: few
j_gene: TRBJ1-5
CDR3nt: TGCAGTGCTAGGGACGCCATCAATCAGCCCCAGCATTTT
CDR3aa: CSARDAINQPQHF

len: 15
d_gene: NA
v_gene: TRBV29-1
abundance: NA
j_gene: TRBJ1-4
CDR3nt: TGCAGCGTTGCCTTTGCAGGGTTGAGGCATGAAAAACTGTTTTTT
CDR3aa: CSVAFAGLRHEKLFF

len: 14
d_gene: NA
v_gene: TRBV2
abundance: few
j_gene: TRBJ1-6
CDR3nt: TGTGCCAGCACCAGGGTCTCCTATAATTCACCCCTCCACTTT
CDR3aa: CASTRVSYNSPLHF

len: 15
d_gene: NA
v_gene: TRBV25-1
abundance: NA
j_gene: TRBJ1-6
CDR3nt: TGTGCCAGCAGTGAAGCCCGGGCCATTAATTCACCCCTCCACTTT
CDR3aa: CASSEARAINSPLHF

len: 16
d_gene: TRBD1
v_gene: TRBV11-2
abundance: few
j_gene: TRBJ2-2
CDR3nt: TGTGCCAGCAGACGGCTGGGCAGGGGGCAATCCGGGGAGCTGTTTTTT
CDR3aa: CASRRLGRGQSGELFF

len: 12
d_gene: NA
v_gene: TRBV18
abundance: NA
j_gene: TRBJ1-5
CDR3nt: TGTGCCAGCCGGATGGGGAATCAGCCCCAGCATTTT
CDR3aa: CASRMGNQPQHF

len: 15
d_gene: NA
v_gene: TRBV2
abundance: NA
j_gene: TRBJ1-1
CDR3nt: TGTGCCAGCAGTGAAGCGCCGGGCCTGAACACTGAAGCTTTCTTT
CDR3aa: CASSEAPGLNTEAFF

len: 14
d_gene: NA
v_gene: TRBV27
abundance: few
j_gene: TRBJ2-1
CDR3nt: TGTGCCAGCGCGACTCCCCGCAAGGGGGGTGAGCAGTTCTTC
CDR3aa: CASATPRKGGEQFF